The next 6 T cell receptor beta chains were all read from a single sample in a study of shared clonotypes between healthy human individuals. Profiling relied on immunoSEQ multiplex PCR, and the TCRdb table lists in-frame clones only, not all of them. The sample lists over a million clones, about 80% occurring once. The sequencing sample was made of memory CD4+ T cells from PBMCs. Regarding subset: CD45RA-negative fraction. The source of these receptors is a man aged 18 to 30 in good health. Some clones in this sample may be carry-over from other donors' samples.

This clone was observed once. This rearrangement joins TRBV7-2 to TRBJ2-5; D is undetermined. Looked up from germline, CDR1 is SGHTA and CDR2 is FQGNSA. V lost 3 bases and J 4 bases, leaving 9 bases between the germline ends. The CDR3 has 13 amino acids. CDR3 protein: CASSFPTGETQYF. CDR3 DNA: TGTGCCAGCAGCTTTCCGACGGGAGAGACCCAGTACTTC.

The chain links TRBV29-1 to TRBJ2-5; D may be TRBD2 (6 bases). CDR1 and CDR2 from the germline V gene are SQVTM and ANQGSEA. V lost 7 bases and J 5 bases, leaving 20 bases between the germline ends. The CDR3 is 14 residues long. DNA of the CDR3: TGCAGCGCTGATCCGGGGTGGGCGGGGGAGACCCAGTACTTC. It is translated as CSADPGWAGETQYF. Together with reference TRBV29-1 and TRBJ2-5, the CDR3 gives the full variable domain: SAVISQKPSRDICQRGTSLTIQCQVDSQVTMMFWYRQQPGQSLTLIATANQGSEATYESGFVIDKFPISRPNLTFSTLTVSNMSPEDSSIYLCSADPGWAGETQYFGPGTRLLVL.

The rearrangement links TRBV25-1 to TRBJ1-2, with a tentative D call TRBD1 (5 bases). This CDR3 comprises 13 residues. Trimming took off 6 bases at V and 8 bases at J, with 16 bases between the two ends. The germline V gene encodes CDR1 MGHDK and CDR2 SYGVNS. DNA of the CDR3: TGTGCCAGCAGCATCCTCGAGGGGCAGGGCTACACCTTC. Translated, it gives CASSILEGQGYTF.

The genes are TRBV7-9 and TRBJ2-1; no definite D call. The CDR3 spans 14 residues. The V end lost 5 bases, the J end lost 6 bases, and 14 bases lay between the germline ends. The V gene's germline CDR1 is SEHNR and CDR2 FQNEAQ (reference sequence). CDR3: CASSKMGQFNEQFF. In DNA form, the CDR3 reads TGTGCCAGCAGCAAAATGGGCCAATTCAATGAGCAGTTCTTC.

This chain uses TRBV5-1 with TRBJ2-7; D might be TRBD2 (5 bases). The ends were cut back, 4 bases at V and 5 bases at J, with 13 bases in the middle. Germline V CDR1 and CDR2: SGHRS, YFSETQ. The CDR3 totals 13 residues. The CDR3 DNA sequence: TGCGCCAGCAGCGTTGAGGGCCCCCACGAGCAGTACTTC. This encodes CASSVEGPHEQYF.

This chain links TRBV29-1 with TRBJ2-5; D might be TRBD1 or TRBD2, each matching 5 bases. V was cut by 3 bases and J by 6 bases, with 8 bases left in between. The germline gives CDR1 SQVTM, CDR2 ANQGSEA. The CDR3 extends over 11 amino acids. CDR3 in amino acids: CSVDGGQTQYF. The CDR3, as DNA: TGCAGCGTTGATGGGGGACAGACCCAGTACTTC.